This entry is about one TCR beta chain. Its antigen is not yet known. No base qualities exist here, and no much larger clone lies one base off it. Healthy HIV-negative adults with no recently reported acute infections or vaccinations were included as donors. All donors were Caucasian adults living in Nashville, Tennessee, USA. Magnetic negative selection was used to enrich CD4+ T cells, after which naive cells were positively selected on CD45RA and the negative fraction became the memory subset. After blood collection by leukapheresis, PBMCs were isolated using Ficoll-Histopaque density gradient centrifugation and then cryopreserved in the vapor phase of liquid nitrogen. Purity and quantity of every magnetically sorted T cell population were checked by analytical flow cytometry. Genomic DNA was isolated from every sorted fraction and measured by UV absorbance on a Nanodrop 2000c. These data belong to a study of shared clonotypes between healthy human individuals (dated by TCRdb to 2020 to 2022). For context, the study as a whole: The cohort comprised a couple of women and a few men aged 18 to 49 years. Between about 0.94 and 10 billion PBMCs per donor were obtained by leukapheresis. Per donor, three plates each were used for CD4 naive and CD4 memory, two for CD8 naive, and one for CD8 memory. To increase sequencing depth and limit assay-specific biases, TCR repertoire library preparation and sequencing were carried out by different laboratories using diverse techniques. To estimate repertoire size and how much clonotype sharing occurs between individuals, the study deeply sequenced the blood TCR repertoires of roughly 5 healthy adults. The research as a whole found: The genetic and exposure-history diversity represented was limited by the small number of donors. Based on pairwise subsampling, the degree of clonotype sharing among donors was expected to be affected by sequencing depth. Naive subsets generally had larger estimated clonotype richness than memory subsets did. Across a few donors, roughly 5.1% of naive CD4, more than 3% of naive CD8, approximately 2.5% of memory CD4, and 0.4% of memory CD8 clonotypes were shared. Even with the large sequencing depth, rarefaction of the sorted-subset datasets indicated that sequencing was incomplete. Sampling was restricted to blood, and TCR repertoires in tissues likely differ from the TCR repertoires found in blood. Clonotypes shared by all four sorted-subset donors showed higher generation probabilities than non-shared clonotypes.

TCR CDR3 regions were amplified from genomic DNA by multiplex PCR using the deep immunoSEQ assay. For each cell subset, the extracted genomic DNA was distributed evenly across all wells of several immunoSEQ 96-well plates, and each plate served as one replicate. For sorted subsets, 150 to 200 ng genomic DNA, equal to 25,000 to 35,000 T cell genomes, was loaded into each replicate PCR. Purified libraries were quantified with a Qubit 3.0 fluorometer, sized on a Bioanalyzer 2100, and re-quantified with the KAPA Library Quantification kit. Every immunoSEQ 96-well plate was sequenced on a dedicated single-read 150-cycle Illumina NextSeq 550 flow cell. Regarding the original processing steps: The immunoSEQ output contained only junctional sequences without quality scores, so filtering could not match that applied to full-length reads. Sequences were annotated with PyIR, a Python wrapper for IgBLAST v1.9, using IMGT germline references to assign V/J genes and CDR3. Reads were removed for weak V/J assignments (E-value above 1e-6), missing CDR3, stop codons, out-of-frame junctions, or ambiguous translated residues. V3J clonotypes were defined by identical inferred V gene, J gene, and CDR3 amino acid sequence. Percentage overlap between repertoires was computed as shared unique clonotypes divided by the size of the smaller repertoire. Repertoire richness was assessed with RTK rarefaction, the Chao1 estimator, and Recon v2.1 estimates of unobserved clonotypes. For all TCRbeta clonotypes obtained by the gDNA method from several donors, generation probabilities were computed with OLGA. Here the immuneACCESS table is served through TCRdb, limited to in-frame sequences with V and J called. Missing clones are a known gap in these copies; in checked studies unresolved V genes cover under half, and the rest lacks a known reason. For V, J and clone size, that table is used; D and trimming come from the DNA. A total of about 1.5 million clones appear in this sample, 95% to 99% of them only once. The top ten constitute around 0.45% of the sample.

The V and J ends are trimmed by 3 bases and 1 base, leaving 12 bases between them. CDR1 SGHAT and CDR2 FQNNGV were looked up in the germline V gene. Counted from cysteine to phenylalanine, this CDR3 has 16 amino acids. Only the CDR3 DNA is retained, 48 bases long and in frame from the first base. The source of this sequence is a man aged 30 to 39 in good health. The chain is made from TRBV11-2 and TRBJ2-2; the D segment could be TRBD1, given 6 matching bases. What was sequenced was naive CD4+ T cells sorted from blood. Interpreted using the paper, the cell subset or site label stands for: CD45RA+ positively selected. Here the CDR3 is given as CASSFLGQKNTGELFF. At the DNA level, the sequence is TGTGCCAGCAGCTTTCTTGGACAGAAGAACACCGGGGAGCTGTTTTTT.